This TCR beta chain comes out of a study of graft-versus-host responses after intestinal transplantation. Study background: After anti-thymocyte globulin induction, recipients took tacrolimus and steroids for approximately 3 years. Study-level findings and limits: Some GvH clones were seen earlier in gut or blood, suggesting intestinal origin. High graft-versus-host to host-versus-graft T cell clonal ratios marked allografts of patients with graft-donor macrochimerism.

As for this clone: As yet, its antigen is unknown.

The CDR3 covers 13 residues. Germline V lookup: CDR1 MGHRA, CDR2 YSYEKL. The ends were cut back, 6 bases at V and 0 bases at J, with 8 bases in the middle. Assay used: immunoSEQ multiplex PCR; TCRdb lists only in-frame clones, some missing. The data contain 20,000 to 25,000 clones, 89% of them seen just once; the ten biggest clones take up about 5.1%. The source of this sequence is a human patient who received an intestinal transplant, so some T cells may come from the graft donor. The material sequenced was PBMCs, taken just over 64 days after intestinal transplantation. J is TRBJ1-2 and V is TRBV4-1, with D unclear. For the CDR3, the DNA is TGCGCCAGCAGTACAGCCTCTAACTATGGCTACACCTTC. It specifies CASSTASNYGYTF.